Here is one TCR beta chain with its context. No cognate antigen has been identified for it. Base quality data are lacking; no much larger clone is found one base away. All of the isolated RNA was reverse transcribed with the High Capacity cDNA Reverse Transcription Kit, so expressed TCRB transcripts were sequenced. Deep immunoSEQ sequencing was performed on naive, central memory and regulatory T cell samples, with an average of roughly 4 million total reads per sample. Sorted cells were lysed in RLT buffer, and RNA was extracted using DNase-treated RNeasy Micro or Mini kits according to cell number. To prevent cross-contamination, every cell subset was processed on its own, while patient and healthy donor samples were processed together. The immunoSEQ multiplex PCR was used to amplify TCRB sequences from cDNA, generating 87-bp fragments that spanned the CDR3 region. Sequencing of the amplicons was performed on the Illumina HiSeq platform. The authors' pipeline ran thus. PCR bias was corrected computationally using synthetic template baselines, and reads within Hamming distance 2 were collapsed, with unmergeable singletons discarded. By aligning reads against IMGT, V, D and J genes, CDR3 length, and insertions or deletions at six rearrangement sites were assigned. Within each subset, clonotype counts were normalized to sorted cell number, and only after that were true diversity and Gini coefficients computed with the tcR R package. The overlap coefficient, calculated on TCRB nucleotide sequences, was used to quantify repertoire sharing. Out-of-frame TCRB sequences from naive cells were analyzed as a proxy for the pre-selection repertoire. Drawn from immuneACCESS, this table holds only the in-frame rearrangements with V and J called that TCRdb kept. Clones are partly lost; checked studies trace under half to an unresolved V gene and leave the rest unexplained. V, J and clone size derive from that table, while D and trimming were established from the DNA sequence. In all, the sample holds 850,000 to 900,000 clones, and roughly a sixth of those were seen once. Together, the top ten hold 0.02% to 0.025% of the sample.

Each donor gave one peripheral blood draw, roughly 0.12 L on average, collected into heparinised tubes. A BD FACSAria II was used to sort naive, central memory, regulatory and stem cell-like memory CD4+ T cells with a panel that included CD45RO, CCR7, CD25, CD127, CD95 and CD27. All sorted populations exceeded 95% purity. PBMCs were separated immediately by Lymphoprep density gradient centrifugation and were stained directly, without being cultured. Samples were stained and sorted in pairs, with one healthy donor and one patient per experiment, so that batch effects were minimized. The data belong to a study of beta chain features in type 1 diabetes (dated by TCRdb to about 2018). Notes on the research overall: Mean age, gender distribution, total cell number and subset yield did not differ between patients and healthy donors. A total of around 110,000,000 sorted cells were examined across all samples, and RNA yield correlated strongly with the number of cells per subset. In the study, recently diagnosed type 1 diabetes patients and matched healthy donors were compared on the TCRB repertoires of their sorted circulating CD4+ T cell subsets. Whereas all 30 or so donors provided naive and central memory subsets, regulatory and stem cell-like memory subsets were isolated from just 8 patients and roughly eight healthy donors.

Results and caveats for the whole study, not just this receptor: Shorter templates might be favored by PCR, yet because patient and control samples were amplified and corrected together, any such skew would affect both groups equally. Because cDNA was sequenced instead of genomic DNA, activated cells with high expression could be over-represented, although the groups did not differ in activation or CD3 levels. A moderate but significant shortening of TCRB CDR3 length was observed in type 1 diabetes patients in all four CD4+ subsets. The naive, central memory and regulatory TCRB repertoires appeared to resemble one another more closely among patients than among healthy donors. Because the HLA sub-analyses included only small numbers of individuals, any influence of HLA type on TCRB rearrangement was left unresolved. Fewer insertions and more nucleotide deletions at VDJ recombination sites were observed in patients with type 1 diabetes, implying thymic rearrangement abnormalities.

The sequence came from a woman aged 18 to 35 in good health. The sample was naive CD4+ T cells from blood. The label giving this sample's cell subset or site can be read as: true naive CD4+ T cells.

CDR3 loop: CASSQDSDSTYVGEQFF. Read as DNA, the sequence is TGTGCCAGCAGCCAAGATAGCGACTCCACTTACGTTGGTGAGCAGTTCTTC. The chain couples TRBV4-2 to TRBJ2-1; a tentative D call is TRBD2 (5 bases match). The germline V gene gives CDR1 as LGHNA and CDR2 as YNFKEQ. Trimming at the junction amounts to 0 bases on V and 9 bases on J, and the germline ends lie 21 bases apart. Measured from the cysteine to the phenylalanine, the CDR3 is 17 residues long. Only CDR3 DNA is held: 51 bases, read in frame from base 1.